This T cell receptor beta chain was identified during a study of T-cell reconstitution after alpha-beta-depleted transplantation in children. It was with unique molecular identifiers that the TCRbeta library was prepared. Via MiXCR, TCRdb re-called the PCR reads, giving one row per CDR3 protein. This sample carries roughly 350,000 distinct CDR3 sequences, under 20% of them seen once, and the ten largest clones take roughly 40%. This clonotype was seen repeatedly, ten times or more. Antigen specificity is unknown. Trimming stripped 2 bases from V and 4 bases from J, with 11 bases between. The CDR3 runs to 15 residues. General study findings and limits: It was reported that alpha-beta T cells came from several hundred expanded graft clones (about two months after transplant). By one year post-transplant, T-cell counts and diversity largely arose from T cells that were newly produced.

The TCR was taken from a male patient aged 2 to 9 who had a stem cell transplant for acute lymphoblastic leukemia, so the T cells may come from the graft donor. The sequencing used PBMCs, mostly from graft donor cells, collected 360 days after TCRalphabeta/CD19-depleted stem cell transplant. The rearrangement links TRBV12-3 or TRBV12-4 to TRBJ2-2; possibly TRBD2 for D (5 bases). The CDR3 DNA reads as TGTGCCAGCAGTTTACGGGATGTGGGCACCGGGGAGCTGTTTTTT. Translating it yields CASSLRDVGTGELFF.